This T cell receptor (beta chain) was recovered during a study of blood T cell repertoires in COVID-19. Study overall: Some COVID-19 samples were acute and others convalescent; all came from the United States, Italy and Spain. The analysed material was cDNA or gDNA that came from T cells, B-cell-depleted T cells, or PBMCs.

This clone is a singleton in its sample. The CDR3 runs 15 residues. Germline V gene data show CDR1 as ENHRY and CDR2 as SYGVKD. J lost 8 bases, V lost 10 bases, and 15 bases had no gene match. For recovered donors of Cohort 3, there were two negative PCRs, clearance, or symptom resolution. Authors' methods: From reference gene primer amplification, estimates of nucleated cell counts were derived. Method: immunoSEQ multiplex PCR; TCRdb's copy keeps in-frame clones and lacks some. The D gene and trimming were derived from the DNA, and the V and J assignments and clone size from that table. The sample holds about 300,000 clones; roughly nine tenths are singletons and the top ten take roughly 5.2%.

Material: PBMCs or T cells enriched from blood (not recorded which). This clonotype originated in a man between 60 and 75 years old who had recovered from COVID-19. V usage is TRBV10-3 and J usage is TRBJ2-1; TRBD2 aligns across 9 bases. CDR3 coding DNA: TGTGCCACCTCTAGACTAGCGGAAGAGGGCGATGAGCAGTTCTTC. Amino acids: CATSRLAEEGDEQFF.